In its sample, the clone carrying this T cell receptor (beta chain) was seen many times. Its antigen is not identified. A single record per CDR3 protein comes from TCRdb applying MiXCR to the reads. The sample lists around 170,000 distinct CDR3 sequences, about an eighth seen once, with roughly a quarter in the top ten. The sample originates from a study of T cell repertoires in cytomegalovirus infection. Study-level background: Public signatures in TCR beta pointed to CMV infection and matching HLA type.

Study-wide findings and caveats: Ex vivo, HLA-C-restricted CMV-specific TCR beta clonotypes prevailed over the rest of the response. Cumulative frequency (of public TCR beta family members) identified carriers of CMV plus the relevant HLA.

The CDR3 covers 14 residues. Germline values: CDR1 ENHRY, CDR2 SYGVKD. The V gene end was trimmed by 6 bases and the J gene end by 7 bases; junction bases not matched to a gene: 5. Sequencing was performed on PBMCs. The chain joins TRBV10-3 to TRBJ2-1; 11 bases fit TRBD2. This TCR derives from a human donor in good health (CMV status not recorded). Some clones in this sample may be carry-over from other donors' samples. CDR3 nucleotide sequence: TGTGCCATCAGGGGACTAGCGGAAGGGAATGAGCAGTTCTTC. Residues: CAIRGLAEGNEQFF.